Given below is one T cell receptor (beta chain) in context. This clonotype was seen repeatedly, ten times or more. Its recognized antigen is unknown. Per-nucleotide qualities are absent, and no much larger clonotype sits a single base away. Sequencing instrument: Illumina NovaSeq 6000. Using 5'RACE with constant-segment primers, TCRalpha and TCRbeta cDNA libraries were constructed, with sample barcodes and unique molecular identifiers added in the process. Trizol reagent was used to extract RNA from every sample. Libraries were amplified in two PCR steps, with a second sample barcode and Illumina TruSeq adapters added in the second step. Libraries were sequenced on an Illumina NovaSeq with 2 x 150 bp paired-end reads. The authors' pipeline ran thus. Demultiplexing of reads and collapsing into UMI-guided consensus sequences were performed with migec v1.2.7. With mixcr v2.1.11, UMI consensuses were aligned to TRA and TRB V and J templates and assembled into clonotypes. Expanded or contracted clonotypes were those called significant by both edgeR and NoisET, with noise models trained on biological replicates. For edgeR calls, the thresholds were a false discovery rate-adjusted p below 0.01 and a log2 fold-change of 1. PCA with hierarchical clustering of max-normalized trajectories of the 1000 most abundant clonotypes was used as exploratory dynamics analysis. Separately sequenced CD4+ and CD8+ repertoires were used to assign the CD4 or CD8 phenotype of responding clones. Using fastp at Q25 and MiXCR, TCRdb reprocessed the public reads and kept productive beta chains. Rows are unified per CDR3 protein, each entry keeping the most common DNA and genes. TCRdb's processing, not the authors' own work, is the source of the V and J calls. The sample contains fewer than 500,000 distinct CDR3 sequences, 20% to 25% of them found a single time. The leading ten clones occupy about an eighth of the sample.

The data derive from a study of T-cell memory formation after mild COVID-19 (dated by TCRdb to the early 2020s). About the study as a whole: TCR sequence clusters from the two donors were largely donor specific. In a couple of donors, T-cell clones that expanded and contracted after mild COVID-19 were followed by sequencing TCRalpha and TCRbeta repertoires longitudinally. Two young, previously healthy adult volunteers made up the cohort, one male and one female.

Ficoll-Paque density gradient centrifugation was used to isolate PBMCs. On the study overall, not on this receptor specifically: Only two mild cases were covered by the study, and larger cohorts that include severe cases with pre-infection samples were considered necessary. Some responding clones were detected in pre-infection memory, suggesting pre-existing cross-reactive memory T cells joined the SARS-CoV-2 response. Clones contracting from day 15 to 85 had balanced CD4/CD8 phenotypes, while a second wave expanding from day 15 to 37 was biased towards CD4+. Whether the second-wave clones peaking on day 37 were SARS-CoV-2 specific was not confirmed. Contracting CD4+ clones appeared mostly in the CM and EM memory subsets, whereas CD8+ clones were enriched in EMRA.

Including the terminal cysteine and phenylalanine, the CDR3 comprises 12 residues. Only the CDR3 DNA is retained, 36 bases long and in frame from the first base. The trim is 5 bases for V and 6 bases for J, with a gap of 9 bases between the germline ends. This clonotype was sampled from an adult woman who had mild COVID-19 (a few samples of this study predate the infection). The sample titles of this study are shuffled in the database, so cell type and time point are left out; the donor was told from shared clones. What was sequenced was PBMCs or a T cell subset sorted from them (not recorded which). The chain couples TRBV12-3 or TRBV12-4 to TRBJ2-3; a tentative D call is TRBD1 (6 bases match). CDR3 reads: CASSRGWDTQYF. The base sequence is TGTGCCAGCAGTAGGGGGTGGGATACGCAGTATTTT.